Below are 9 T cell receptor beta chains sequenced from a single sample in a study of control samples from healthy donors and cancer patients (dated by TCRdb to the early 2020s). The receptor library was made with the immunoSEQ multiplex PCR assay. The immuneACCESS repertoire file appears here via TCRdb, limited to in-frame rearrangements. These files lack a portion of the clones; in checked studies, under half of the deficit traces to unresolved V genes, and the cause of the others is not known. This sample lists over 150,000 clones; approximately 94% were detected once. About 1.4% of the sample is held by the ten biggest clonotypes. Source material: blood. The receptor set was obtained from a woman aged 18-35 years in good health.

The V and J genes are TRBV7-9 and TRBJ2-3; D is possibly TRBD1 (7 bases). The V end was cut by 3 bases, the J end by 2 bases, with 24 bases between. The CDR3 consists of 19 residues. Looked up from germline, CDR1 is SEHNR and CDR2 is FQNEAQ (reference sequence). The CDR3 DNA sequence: TGTGCCAGCAGCTTGGCAGTAGGGACAGAGGGAGGCTTCACAGATACGCAGTATTTT. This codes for CASSLAVGTEGGFTDTQYF.

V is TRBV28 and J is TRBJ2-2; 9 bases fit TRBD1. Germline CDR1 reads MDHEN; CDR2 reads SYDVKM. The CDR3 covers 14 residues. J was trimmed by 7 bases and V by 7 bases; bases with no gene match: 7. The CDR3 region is CASISTGGNGELFF. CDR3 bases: TGTGCCAGCATCTCGACAGGGGGGAACGGGGAGCTGTTTTTT.

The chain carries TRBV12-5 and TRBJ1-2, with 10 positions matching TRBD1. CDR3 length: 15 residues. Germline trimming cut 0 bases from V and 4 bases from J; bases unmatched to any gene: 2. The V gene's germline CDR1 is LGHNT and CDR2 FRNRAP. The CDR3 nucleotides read TGTGCTAGTGGTTTGGTTGGGACAGGGGCCTATGGCTACACCTTC. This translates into CASGLVGTGAYGYTF.

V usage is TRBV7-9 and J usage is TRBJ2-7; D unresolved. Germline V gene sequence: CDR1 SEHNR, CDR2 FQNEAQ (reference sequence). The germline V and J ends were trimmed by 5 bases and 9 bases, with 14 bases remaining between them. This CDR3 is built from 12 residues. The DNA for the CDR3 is TGTGCCAGCAGCACGACAAGGTTGGGGCAGTACTTC. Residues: CASSTTRLGQYF.

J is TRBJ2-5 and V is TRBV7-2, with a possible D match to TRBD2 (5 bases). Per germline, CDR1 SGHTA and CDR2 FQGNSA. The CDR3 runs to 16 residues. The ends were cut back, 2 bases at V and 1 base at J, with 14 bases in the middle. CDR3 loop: CASSLSWTRLQETQYF. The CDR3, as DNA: TGTGCCAGCAGCTTATCCTGGACTCGACTCCAAGAGACCCAGTACTTC.

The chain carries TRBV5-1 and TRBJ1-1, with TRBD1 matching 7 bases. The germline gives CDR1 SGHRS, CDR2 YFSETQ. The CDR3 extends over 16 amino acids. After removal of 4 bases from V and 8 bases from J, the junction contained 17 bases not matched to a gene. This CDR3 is CASSTGTEGIFGEAFF. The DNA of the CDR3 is TGCGCCAGCAGCACCGGGACAGAAGGGATTTTTGGGGAAGCTTTCTTT.

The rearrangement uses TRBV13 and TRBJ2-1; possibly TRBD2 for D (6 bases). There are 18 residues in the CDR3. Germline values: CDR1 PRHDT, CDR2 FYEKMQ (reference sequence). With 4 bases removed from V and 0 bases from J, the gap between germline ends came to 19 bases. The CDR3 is CASSSRGYRDVSYNEQFF. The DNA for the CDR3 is TGTGCCAGCAGCTCTCGGGGGTACAGAGACGTCTCCTACAATGAGCAGTTCTTC.

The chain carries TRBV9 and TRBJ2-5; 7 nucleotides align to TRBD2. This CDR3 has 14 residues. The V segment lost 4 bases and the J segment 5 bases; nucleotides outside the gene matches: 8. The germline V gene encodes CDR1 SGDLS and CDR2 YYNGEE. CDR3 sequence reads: CASSLLGGTETQYF. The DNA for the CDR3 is TGTGCCAGCAGCCTCCTGGGGGGGACGGAGACCCAGTACTTC.

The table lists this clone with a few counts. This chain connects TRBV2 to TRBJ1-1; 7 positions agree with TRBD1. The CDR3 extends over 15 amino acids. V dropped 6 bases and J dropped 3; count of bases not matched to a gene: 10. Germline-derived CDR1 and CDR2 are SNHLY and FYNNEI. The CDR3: CASRAYRGSDTEAFF. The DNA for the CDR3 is TGTGCCAGCAGGGCCTACAGGGGATCGGACACTGAAGCTTTCTTT. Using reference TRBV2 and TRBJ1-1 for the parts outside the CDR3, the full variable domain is EPEVTQTPSHQVTQMGQEVILRCVPISNHLYFYWYRQILGQKVEFLVSFYNNEISEKSEIFDDQFSVERPDGSNFTLKIRSTKLEDSAMYFCASRAYRGSDTEAFFGQGTRLTVV.